This T cell receptor (beta chain) was found in a study of T cell responses to AZD1222 COVID-19 vaccine. Study-wide points: Unmutated variant regions are reportedly targeted by nearly half of spike-specific TCRs.

This clone was detected once. The antigen is not known. Assay used: immunoSEQ multiplex PCR; TCRdb lists only in-frame clones, some missing. The sample records around 84,000 clones, around 88% being singletons. Trimming shortened V by 4 bases and J by 7 bases, and 16 bases separated the two germline ends. The CDR3 is 14 residues long. In germline, CDR1 is LGHNA, CDR2 YSLEER. The chain recombines TRBV4-3 with TRBJ1-2; possible D gene TRBD1, 5 bases. This specimen was peripheral blood, taken on day 0 of AZD1222 vaccination. The receptor was isolated from an adult in good health. CDR3 sequence reads: CASSRDGALGGYTF. Written as DNA, the CDR3 is TGCGCCAGCAGCCGTGACGGGGCCCTCGGTGGCTACACCTTC.